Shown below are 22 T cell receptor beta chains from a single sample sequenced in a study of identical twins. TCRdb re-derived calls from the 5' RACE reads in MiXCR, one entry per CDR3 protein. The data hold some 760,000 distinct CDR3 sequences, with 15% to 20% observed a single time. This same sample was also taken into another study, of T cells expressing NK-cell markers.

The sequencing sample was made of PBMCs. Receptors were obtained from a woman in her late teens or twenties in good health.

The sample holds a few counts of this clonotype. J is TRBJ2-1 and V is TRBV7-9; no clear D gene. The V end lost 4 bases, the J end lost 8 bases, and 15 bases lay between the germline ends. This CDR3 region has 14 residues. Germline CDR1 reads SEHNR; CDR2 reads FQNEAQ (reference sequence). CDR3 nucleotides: TGTGCCAGCAGCTCACCCCTCGGGTCCGATGAGCAGTTCTTC. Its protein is CASSSPLGSDEQFF.

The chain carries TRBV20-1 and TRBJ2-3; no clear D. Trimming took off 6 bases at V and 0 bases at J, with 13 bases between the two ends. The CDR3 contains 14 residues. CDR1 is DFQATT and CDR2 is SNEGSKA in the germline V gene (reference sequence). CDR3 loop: CSARYPASTDTQYF. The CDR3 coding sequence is TGCAGTGCCAGATACCCAGCTAGCACAGATACGCAGTATTTT.

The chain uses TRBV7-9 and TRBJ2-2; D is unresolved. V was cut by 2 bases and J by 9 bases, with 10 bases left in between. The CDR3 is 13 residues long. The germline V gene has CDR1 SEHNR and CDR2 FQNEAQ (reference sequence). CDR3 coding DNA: TGTGCCAGCAGCTTAAACAGCCGAAGGGAGCTGTTTTTT. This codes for CASSLNSRRELFF.

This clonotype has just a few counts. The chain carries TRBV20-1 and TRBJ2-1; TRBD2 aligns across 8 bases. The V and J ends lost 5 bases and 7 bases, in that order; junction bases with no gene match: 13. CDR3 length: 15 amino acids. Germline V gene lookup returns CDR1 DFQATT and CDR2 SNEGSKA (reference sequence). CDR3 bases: TGCAGTGCTCCCGACTGGGCGGGAGGAAGAAATGAGCAGTTCTTC. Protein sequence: CSAPDWAGGRNEQFF.

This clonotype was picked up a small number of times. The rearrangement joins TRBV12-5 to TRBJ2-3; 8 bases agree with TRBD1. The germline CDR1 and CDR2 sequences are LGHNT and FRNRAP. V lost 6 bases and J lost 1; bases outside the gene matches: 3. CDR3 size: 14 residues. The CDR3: CASGPTGGTDTQYF. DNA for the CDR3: TGTGCTAGTGGCCCGACAGGGGGCACAGATACGCAGTATTTT.

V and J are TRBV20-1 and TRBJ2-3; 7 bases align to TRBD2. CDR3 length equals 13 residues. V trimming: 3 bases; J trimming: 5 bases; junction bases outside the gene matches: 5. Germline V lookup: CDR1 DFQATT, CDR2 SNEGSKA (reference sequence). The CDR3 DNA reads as TGCAGTGCTAGGGGGAGGGAAATAGATACGCAGTATTTT. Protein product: CSARGREIDTQYF.

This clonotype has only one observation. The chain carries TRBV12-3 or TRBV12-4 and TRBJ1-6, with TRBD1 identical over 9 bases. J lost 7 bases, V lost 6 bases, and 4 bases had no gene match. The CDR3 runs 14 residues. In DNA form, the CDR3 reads TGTGCCAGCAGACTCGGGACAGGGAATTCACCCCTCCACTTT. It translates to CASRLGTGNSPLHF.

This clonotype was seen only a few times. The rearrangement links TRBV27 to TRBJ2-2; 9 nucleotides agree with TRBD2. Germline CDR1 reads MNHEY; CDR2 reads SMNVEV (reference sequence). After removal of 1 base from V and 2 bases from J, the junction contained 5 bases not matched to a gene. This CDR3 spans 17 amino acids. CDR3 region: CASSLYSGGINTGELFF. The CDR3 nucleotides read TGTGCCAGCAGTTTATACAGCGGGGGGATTAACACCGGGGAGCTGTTTTTT.

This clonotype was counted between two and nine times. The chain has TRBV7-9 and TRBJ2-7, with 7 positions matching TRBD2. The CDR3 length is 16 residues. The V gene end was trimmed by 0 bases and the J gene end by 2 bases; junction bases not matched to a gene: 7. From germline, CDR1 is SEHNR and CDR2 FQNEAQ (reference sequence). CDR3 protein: CASSLASPAGAYEQYF. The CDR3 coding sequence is TGTGCCAGCAGCTTAGCGTCTCCGGCGGGAGCCTACGAGCAGTACTTC.

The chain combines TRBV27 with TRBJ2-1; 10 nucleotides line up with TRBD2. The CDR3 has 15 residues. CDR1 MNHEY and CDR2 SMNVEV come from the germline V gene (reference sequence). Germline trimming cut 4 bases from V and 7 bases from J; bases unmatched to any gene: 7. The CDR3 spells CASSYRASGSNEQFF. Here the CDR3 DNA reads TGTGCCAGCAGTTACCGGGCTAGCGGGAGTAATGAGCAGTTCTTC.

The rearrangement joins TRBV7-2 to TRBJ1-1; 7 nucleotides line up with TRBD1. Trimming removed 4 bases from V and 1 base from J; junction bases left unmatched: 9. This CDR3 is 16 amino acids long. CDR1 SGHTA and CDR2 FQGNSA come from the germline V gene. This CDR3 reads CASSYHAGQANTEAFF. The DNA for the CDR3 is TGTGCCAGCAGCTATCACGCAGGACAGGCGAACACTGAAGCTTTCTTT.

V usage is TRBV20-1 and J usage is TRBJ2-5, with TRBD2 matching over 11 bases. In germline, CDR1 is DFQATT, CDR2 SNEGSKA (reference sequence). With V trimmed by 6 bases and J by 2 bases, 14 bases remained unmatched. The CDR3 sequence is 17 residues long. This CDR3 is CSAVRLAGNSMQETQYF. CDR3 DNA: TGCAGTGCGGTCCGACTAGCGGGGAATTCCATGCAAGAGACCCAGTACTTC.

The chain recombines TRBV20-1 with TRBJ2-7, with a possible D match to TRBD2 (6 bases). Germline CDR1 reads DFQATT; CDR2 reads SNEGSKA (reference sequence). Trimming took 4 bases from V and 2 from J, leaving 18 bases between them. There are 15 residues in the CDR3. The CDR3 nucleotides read TGCAGTGCTATACTGGTTAGCGGAAGCGCCTACGAGCAGTACTTC. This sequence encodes CSAILVSGSAYEQYF.

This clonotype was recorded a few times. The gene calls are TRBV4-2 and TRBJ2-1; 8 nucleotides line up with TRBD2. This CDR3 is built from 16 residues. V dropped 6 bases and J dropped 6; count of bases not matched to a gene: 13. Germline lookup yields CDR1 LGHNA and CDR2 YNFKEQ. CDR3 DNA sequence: TGTGCCAGCAGTCCCGTCCGGGGGGGCCTGGTCAATGAGCAGTTCTTC. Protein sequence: CASSPVRGGLVNEQFF.

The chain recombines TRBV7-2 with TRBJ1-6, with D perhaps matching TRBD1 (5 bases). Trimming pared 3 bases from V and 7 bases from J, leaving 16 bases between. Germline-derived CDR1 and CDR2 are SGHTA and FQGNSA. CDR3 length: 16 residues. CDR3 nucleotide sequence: TGTGCCAGCAGCTTGGAATCCGGGACGCTGAATTCACCCCTCCACTTT. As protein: CASSLESGTLNSPLHF.

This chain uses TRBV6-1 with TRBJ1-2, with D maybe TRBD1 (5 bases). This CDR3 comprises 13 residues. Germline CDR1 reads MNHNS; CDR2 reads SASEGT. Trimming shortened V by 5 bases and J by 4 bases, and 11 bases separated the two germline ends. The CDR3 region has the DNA TGTGCCAGCAGTAAAACAGGTTTCTATGGCTACACCTTC. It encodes CASSKTGFYGYTF.

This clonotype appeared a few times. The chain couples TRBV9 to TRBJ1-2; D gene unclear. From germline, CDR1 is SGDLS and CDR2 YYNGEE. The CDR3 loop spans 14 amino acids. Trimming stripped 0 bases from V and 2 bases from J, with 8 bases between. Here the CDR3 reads CASSVANRNYGYTF. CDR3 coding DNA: TGTGCCAGCAGCGTAGCTAACAGAAACTATGGCTACACCTTC.

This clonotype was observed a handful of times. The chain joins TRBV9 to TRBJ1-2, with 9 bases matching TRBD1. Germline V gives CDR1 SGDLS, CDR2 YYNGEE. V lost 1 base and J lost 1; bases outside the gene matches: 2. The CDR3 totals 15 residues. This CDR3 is CASSVRDRVNYGYTF. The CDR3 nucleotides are TGTGCCAGCAGCGTACGGGACAGGGTTAACTATGGCTACACCTTC.

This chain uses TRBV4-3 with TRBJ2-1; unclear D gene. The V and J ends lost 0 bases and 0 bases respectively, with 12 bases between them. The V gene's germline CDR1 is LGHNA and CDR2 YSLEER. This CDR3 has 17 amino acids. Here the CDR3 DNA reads TGCGCCAGCAGCCAAGATGTCCCGCGGAGCTCCTACAATGAGCAGTTCTTC. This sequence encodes CASSQDVPRSSYNEQFF.

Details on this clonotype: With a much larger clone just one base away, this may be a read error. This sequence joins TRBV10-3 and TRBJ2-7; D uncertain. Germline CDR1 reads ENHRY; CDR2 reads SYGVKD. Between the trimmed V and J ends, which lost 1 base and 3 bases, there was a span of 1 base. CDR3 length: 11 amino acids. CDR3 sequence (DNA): TGTGCCATCAGTGAGTTCTACGAGCAGTACTTC. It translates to CAISEFYEQYF.

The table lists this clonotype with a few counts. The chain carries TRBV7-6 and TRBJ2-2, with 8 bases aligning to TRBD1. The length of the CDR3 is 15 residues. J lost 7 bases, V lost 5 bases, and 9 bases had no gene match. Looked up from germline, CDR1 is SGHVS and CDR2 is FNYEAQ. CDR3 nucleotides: TGTGCCAGCAGCCCGTGGACAGGGTTTGACGGGGAGCTGTTTTTT. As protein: CASSPWTGFDGELFF. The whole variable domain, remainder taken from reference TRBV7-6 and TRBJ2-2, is GAGVSQSPRYKVTKRGQDVALRCDPISGHVSLYWYRQALGQGPEFLTYFNYEAQQDKSGLPNDRFSAERPEGSISTLTIQRTEQRDSAMYRCASSPWTGFDGELFFGEGSRLTVL.

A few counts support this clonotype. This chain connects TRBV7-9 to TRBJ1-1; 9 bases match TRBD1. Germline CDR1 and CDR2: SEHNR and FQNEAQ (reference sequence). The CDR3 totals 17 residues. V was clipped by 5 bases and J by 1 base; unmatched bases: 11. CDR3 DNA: TGTGCCAGCAGCAATCCTAAAGACAGGGGGAGGAACACTGAAGCTTTCTTT. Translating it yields CASSNPKDRGRNTEAFF.